These 19 T cell receptor beta chains were all obtained from the same sample, sequenced in a study of OX40 agonist ivuxolimab in advanced cancers. The table came from immunoSEQ multiplex PCR; TCRdb's copy has only in-frame clones and leaves some out. Of tens of thousands of clones listed, approximately 84% were seen once; the top ten hold 4.5% to 5.5%. Sequencing used CD4+ or CD8+ T cells sorted from blood, obtained in a trial of the OX40 agonist ivuxolimab. The receptor source for this set is an adult with an advanced solid tumor such as melanoma, head and neck, liver or kidney cancer.

CDR3 sequence (DNA): TGTGCCAGCAGTTACACAGGGAATGGGGACTATGGCTACACCTTC. The encoded protein is CASSYTGNGDYGYTF. This sequence joins TRBV6-5 and TRBJ1-2, with D tentatively TRBD1 (6 bases). Deletions cut 2 bases from V and 3 bases from J, with 13 bases between. This CDR3 has 15 amino acids. The V gene's germline CDR1 is MNHEY and CDR2 SVGAGI.

The chain employs TRBV15 and TRBJ1-4, with D unclear. Deletions cut 1 base from V and 7 bases from J, with 16 bases between. Per the germline V gene, CDR1 is LNHNV and CDR2 is YYDKDF (reference sequence). The length of the CDR3 is 16 residues. The CDR3 is CATSRVFSAVGEKLFF. The CDR3 region has the DNA TGTGCCACCAGCAGAGTTTTTTCAGCGGTGGGTGAAAAACTGTTTTTT.

J is TRBJ1-1 and V is TRBV29-1; weak D call: TRBD1 (6 bases). The CDR3 runs 13 residues. V lost 5 bases to trimming and J lost 0 bases, with 10 bases between them. From germline, CDR1 is SQVTM and CDR2 ANQGSEA. The CDR3 DNA reads TGCAGCGTTACAGGGATAGTGAACACTGAAGCTTTCTTT. Translating it yields CSVTGIVNTEAFF.

This clone was picked up a small number of times. The V and J genes are TRBV6-5 and TRBJ1-5; D is undetermined. Germline assignment: CDR1 MNHEY and CDR2 SVGAGI. This CDR3 comprises 13 residues. The germline V and J ends were trimmed by 6 bases and 8 bases, with 14 bases remaining between them. CDR3 DNA: TGTGCCAGCAGCGGGGTACGCCAGAAGCCCCAGCATTTT. Translated, it gives CASSGVRQKPQHF.

A few counts support this clone. The V call is TRBV5-1, the J call TRBJ2-3, with D possibly matching TRBD2 (5 bases). Trimming removed 3 bases from V and 0 bases from J, with 14 bases in between. The CDR3 has 16 amino acids. Germline CDR1 and CDR2: SGHRS and YFSETQ. The CDR3 spells CASSWGPAASTDTQYF. The CDR3 DNA is TGCGCCAGCAGCTGGGGTCCAGCGGCTAGCACAGATACGCAGTATTTT. The full variable domain, its missing parts supplied by reference TRBV5-1 and TRBJ2-3, is KAGVTQTPRYLIKTRGQQVTLSCSPISGHRSVSWYQQTPGQGLQFLFEYFSETQRNKGNFPGRFSGRQFSNSRSEMNVSTLELGDSALYLCASSWGPAASTDTQYFGPGTRLTVL.

The chain uses TRBV5-4 and TRBJ2-2; D gene ambiguous. V shed 4 bases and J shed 3 bases, with 16 bases lying between them. This CDR3 has 16 residues. Germline V CDR1 and CDR2: SGHNT, YYREEE (reference sequence). The CDR3 DNA is TGTGCCAGCAGCCCAGGACGGCCCGAGGACACCGGGGAGCTGTTTTTT. It specifies CASSPGRPEDTGELFF.

The genes are TRBV6-6 and TRBJ2-7; no clear D gene. Trimming took 8 bases from V and 0 from J, leaving 5 bases between them. The CDR3 extends over 11 amino acids. Per germline, CDR1 MNHNY and CDR2 SVGAGI (reference sequence). CDR3 coding DNA: TGTGCCAGCGGGAACTCCTACGAGCAGTACTTC. Translation: CASGNSYEQYF.

V and J are TRBV30 and TRBJ1-2; TRBD1 might be the D (6 bases). CDR3 size: 13 residues. The V gene's germline CDR1 is GTSNPN and CDR2 SVGIG (reference sequence). Trimming removed 0 bases from V and 8 bases from J, with 13 bases in between. The CDR3 loop reads CAWSVQGMGGYTF. DNA of the CDR3: TGTGCCTGGAGTGTACAGGGAATGGGGGGCTACACCTTC.

This chain links TRBV30 with TRBJ1-1, with a possible D match to TRBD1 (6 bases). This CDR3 has 12 amino acids. The germline V gene has CDR1 GTSNPN and CDR2 SVGIG (reference sequence). Trimming took 0 bases from V and 11 from J, leaving 13 bases between them. The CDR3 coding sequence is TGTGCCTGGAGTGTACAGTACAGGGAGGCTTTCTTT. It translates to CAWSVQYREAFF.

The chain is built from TRBV19 and TRBJ2-7, with a possible D match to TRBD1 (5 bases). The CDR3 extends over 14 amino acids. The V gene lost 9 bases and the J gene lost 0 bases, with 15 bases spanning the gap. Germline CDR1 is LNHDA and CDR2 is SQIVND (reference sequence). CDR3 DNA sequence: TGTGCCAGCAGACTCCAGGGAAGCTCCTACGAGCAGTACTTC. This gives the protein CASRLQGSSYEQYF.

This clone was detected only a few times. This chain connects TRBV18 to TRBJ2-7, with D unresolved. CDR1 is KGHSH, CDR2 LQKENI, per germline. The CDR3 has 11 residues. The V gene lost 2 bases and the J gene lost 3 bases, with 2 bases spanning the gap. The CDR3 DNA sequence: TGTGCCAGCTCACCAGGCTACGAGCAGTACTTC. The encoded protein is CASSPGYEQYF.

This rearrangement joins TRBV9 to TRBJ2-3; 7 nucleotides match TRBD2. The CDR3 loop spans 15 amino acids. The germline V gene has CDR1 SGDLS and CDR2 YYNGEE. Trimming took 2 bases from V and 5 from J; bases not matched to a gene: 8. The CDR3 sequence: CASSVKASGRDTQYF. The CDR3 DNA reads TGTGCCAGCAGCGTTAAAGCTAGCGGCAGAGATACGCAGTATTTT.

This clone was counted a single time. The rearrangement links TRBV7-9 to TRBJ2-7; no reliable D call. Germline V CDR1 and CDR2: SEHNR, FQNEAQ (reference sequence). With 2 bases removed from V and 2 bases from J, the gap between germline ends came to 16 bases. CDR3 length: 16 residues. CDR3 protein: CASSLLDGSHPYEQYF. DNA for the CDR3: TGTGCCAGCAGCTTATTGGACGGATCCCACCCCTACGAGCAGTACTTC.

The rearrangement links TRBV14 to TRBJ2-2; perhaps D is TRBD1 or TRBD2 (7 bases each). The CDR3 is 15 residues long. Germline CDR1 reads SGHDN; CDR2 reads FVKESK. Deletions cut 3 bases from V and 6 bases from J, with 14 bases between. CDR3 nucleotide sequence: TGTGCCAGCAGCCACGTGGCAGGGGGGGCCGGGGAGCTGTTTTTT. Translating gives CASSHVAGGAGELFF.

The chain joins TRBV28 to TRBJ1-5; D perhaps matches TRBD1 (5 bases). There are 12 residues in the CDR3. Per the germline V gene, CDR1 is MDHEN and CDR2 is SYDVKM. Trimming pared 2 bases from V and 6 bases from J, leaving 5 bases between. Here the CDR3 reads CASSLGGQPQHF. The CDR3 DNA sequence: TGTGCCAGCAGTTTAGGGGGTCAGCCCCAGCATTTT.

In DNA form, the CDR3 reads TGTGCCAGCAGTGTGGACAGGGTGGGTTACGAGCAGTACTTC. The encoded protein is CASSVDRVGYEQYF. The V call is TRBV2, the J call TRBJ2-7; 8 positions match TRBD1. Germline V gene sequence: CDR1 SNHLY, CDR2 FYNNEI. This CDR3 is 14 amino acids long. V dropped 4 bases and J dropped 4; count of bases not matched to a gene: 6.

The rearrangement links TRBV9 to TRBJ1-1; TRBD1 agrees at 7 bases. CDR1 and CDR2 from the germline V gene are SGDLS and YYNGEE. Trimming at V came to 3 bases and at J to 2 bases, leaving 7 bases not matched to a gene. The CDR3 is 15 amino acids. The CDR3 nucleotides read TGTGCCAGCAGCGCGCCCGGGACAGACAACACTGAAGCTTTCTTT. The encoded protein is CASSAPGTDNTEAFF.

The chain recombines TRBV6-6 with TRBJ2-1; no clear D gene. V was cut by 5 bases and J by 3 bases, with 8 bases left in between. CDR1 MNHNY and CDR2 SVGAGI come from the germline V gene (reference sequence). CDR3 length: 13 amino acids. The CDR3 nucleotides read TGTGCCAGCAGTCCCAACATCTACAATGAGCAGTTCTTC. Translating it yields CASSPNIYNEQFF.

This chain connects TRBV7-2 to TRBJ1-3, with D perhaps TRBD1 (5 bases). Germline V CDR1 and CDR2: SGHTA, FQGNSA. Trimming shortened V by 4 bases and J by 0 bases, and 10 bases separated the two germline ends. This CDR3 region has 15 residues. The CDR3, as DNA: TGTGCCAGCAGCTCACAGGTAAGCTCTGGAAACACCATATATTTT. Translation gives CASSSQVSSGNTIYF.